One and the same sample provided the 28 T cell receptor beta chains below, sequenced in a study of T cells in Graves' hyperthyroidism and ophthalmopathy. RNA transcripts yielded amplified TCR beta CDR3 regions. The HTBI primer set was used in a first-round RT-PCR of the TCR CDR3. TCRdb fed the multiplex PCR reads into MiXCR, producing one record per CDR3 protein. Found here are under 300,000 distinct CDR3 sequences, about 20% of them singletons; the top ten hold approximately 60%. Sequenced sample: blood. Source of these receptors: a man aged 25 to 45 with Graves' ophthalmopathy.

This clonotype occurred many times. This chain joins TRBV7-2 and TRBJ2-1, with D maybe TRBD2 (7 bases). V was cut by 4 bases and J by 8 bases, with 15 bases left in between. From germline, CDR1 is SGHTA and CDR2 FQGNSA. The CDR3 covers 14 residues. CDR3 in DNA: TGTGCCAGCAGCTCAGAGGGGGGGAGGGATGAGCAGTTCTTC. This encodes CASSSEGGRDEQFF.

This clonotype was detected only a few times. CDR3 protein: CASSADGYNEQYF. CDR3 DNA sequence: TGTGCCAGCAGCGCAGATGGGTACAACGAGCAGTACTTC. This sequence joins TRBV9 and TRBJ2-7; D remains ambiguous. The CDR3 is 13 amino acids. Germline CDR1 reads SGDLS; CDR2 reads YYNGEE. V was clipped by 3 bases and J by 5 bases, with 12 bases between them.

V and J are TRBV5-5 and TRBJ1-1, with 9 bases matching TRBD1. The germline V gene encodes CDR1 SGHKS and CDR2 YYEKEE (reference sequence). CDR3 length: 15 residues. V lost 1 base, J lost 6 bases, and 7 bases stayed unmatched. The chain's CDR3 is CASSLPTGGTPEAFF. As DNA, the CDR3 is TGTGCCAGCAGCTTGCCGACAGGGGGGACCCCTGAAGCTTTCTTT.

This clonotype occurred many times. The CDR3 nucleotides are TGTGCCAGCAGCGACGGGGCTGCACCCCGAGGCTATGGCTACACCTTC. Protein product: CASSDGAAPRGYGYTF. The rearrangement joins TRBV9 to TRBJ1-2; weak D call: TRBD1 (5 bases). The CDR3 totals 16 residues. The V gene's germline CDR1 is SGDLS and CDR2 YYNGEE. V dropped 3 bases and J dropped 4 bases, with 19 bases sitting between them.

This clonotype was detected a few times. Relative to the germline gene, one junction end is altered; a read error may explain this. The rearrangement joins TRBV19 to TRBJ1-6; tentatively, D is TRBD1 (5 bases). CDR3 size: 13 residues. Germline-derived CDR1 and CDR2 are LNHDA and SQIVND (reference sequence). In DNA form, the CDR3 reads TGTGCCTGTAGTTTTGGGACTAATTCACCCCTCCACTTT. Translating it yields CACSFGTNSPLHF. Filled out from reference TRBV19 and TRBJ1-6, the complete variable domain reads DGGITQSPKYLFRKEGQNVTLSCEQNLNHDAMYWYRQDPGQGLRLIYYSQIVNDFQKGDIAEGYSVSREKKESFPLTVTSAQKNPTAFYLCACSFGTNSPLHFGNGTRLTVT.

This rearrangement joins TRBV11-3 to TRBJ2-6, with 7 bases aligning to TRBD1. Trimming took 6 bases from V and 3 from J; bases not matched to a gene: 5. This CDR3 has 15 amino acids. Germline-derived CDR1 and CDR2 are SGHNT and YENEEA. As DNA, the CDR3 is TGTGCCAGCAGATCCAGGGGGAGTGGGGCCAACGTCCTGACTTTC. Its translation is CASRSRGSGANVLTF.

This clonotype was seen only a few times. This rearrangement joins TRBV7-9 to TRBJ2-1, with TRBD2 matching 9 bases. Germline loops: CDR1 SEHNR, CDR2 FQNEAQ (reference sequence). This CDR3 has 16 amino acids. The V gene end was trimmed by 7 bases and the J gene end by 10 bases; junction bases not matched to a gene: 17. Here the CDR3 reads CASISSGTSRRMEQFF. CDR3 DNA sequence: TGTGCCAGCATCTCCTCCGGGACTAGCCGGAGGATGGAGCAGTTCTTC.

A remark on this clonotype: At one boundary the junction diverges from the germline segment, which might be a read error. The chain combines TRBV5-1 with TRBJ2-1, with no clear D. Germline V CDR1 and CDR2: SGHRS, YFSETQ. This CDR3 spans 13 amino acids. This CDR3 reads CASSLTDYNERFF. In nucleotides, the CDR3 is TGCGCCAGCAGCTTGACAGATTACAATGAGCGGTTCTTC.

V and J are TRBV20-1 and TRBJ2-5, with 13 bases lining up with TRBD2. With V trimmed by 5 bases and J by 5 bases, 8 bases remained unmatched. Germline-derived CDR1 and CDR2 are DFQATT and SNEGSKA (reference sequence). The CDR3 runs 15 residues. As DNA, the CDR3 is TGCAGTGCTGGCAGACTAGCGGGAGGTCGGGAGACCCAGTACTTC. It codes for CSAGRLAGGRETQYF.

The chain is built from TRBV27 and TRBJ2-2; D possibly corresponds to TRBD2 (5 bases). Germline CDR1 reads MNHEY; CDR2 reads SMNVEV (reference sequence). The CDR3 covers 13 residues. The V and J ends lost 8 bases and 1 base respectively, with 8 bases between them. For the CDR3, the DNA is TGTGCCAGCTACGAGGGGAACACCGGGGAGCTGTTTTTT. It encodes CASYEGNTGELFF.

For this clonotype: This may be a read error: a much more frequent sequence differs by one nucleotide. CDR3 nucleotides: TGTGCCTGGTCTTTTGGGCTCTCTGGGGCCAACGCCCTGACTTTC. Translated, it gives CAWSFGLSGANALTF. V usage is TRBV30 and J usage is TRBJ2-6, with a possible D match to TRBD1 (5 bases). Germline V gives CDR1 GTSNPN, CDR2 SVGIG (reference sequence). CDR3 length: 15 amino acids. The variable domain in full, completed from reference TRBV30 and TRBJ2-6, reads SQTIHQWPATLVQPVGSPLSLECTVEGTSNPNLYWYRQAAGRGLQLLFYSVGIGQISSEVPQNLSASRPQDRQFILSSKKLLLSDSGFYLCAWSFGLSGANALTFGAGSRLTVL.

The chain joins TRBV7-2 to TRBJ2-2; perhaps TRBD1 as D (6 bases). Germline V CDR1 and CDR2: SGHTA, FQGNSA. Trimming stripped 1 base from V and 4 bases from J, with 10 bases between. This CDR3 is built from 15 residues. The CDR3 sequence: CASSLGGQVTGELFF. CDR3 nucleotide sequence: TGTGCCAGCAGCTTAGGGGGGCAGGTCACCGGGGAGCTGTTTTTT.

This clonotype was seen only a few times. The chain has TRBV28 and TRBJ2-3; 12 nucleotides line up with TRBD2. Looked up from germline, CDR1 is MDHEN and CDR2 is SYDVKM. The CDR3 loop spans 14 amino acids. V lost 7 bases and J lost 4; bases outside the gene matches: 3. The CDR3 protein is CASTASGRADTQYF. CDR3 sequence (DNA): TGTGCCAGCACGGCTAGCGGGAGGGCAGATACGCAGTATTTT.

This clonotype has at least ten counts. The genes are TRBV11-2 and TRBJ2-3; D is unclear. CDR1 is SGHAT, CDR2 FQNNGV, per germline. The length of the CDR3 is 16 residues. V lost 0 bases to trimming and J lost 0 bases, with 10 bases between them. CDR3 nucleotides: TGTGCCAGCAGCTTAGATCGGGTTAAGAGCACAGATACGCAGTATTTT. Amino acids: CASSLDRVKSTDTQYF.

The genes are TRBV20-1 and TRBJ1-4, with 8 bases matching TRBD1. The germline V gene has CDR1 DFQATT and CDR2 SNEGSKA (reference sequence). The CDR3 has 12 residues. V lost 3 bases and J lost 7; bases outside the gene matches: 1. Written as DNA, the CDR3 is TGCAGTGCTAGGACAGGGGTTGAAAAACTGTTTTTT. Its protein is CSARTGVEKLFF.

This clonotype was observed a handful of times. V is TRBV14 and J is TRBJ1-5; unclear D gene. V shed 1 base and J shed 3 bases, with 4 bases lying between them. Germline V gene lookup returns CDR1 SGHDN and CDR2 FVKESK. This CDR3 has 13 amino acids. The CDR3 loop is CASSQGYNQPQHF. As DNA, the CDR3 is TGTGCCAGCAGCCAAGGATACAATCAGCCCCAGCATTTT. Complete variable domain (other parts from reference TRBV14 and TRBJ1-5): EAGVTQFPSHSVIEKGQTVTLRCDPISGHDNLYWYRRVMGKEIKFLLHFVKESKQDESGMPNNRFLAERTGGTYSTLKVQPAELEDSGVYFCASSQGYNQPQHFGDGTRLSIL.

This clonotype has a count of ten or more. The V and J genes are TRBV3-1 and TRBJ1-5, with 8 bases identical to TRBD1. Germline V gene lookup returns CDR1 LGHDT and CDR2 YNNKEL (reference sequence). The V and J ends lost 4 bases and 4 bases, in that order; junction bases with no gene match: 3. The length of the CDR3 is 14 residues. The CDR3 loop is CASSLRTGNQPQHF. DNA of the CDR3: TGTGCCAGCAGCCTTAGGACAGGGAATCAGCCCCAGCATTTT. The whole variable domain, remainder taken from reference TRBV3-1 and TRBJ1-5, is DTAVSQTPKYLVTQMGNDKSIKCEQNLGHDTMYWYKQDSKKFLKIMFSYNNKELIINETVPNRFSPKSPDKAHLNLHINSLELGDSAVYFCASSLRTGNQPQHFGDGTRLSIL.

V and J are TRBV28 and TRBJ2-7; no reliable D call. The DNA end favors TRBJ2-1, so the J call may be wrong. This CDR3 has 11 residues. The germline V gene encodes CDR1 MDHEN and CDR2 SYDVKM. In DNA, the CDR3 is TGTGCCAGCAGTTCCCCCTACGAGCAGTTCTTC. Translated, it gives CASSSPYEQFF.

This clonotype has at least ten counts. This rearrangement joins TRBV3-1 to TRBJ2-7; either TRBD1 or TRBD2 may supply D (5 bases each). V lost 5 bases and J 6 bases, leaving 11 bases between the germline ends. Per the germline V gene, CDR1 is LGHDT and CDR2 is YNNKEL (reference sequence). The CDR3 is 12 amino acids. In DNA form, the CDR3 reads TGTGCCAGCAGCTCGCTTGGGGGCGAGCAGTACTTC. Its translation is CASSSLGGEQYF.

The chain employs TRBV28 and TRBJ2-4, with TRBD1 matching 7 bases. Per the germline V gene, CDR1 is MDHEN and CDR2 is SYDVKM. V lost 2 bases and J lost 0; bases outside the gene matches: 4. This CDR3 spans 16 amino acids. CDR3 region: CASSLGTVLAKNIQYF. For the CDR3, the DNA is TGTGCCAGCAGTTTAGGGACAGTCCTAGCCAAAAACATTCAGTACTTC. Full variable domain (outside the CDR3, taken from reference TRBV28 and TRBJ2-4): DVKVTQSSRYLVKRTGEKVFLECVQDMDHENMFWYRQDPGLGLRLIYFSYDVKMKEKGDIPEGYSVSREKKERFSLILESASTNQTSMYLCASSLGTVLAKNIQYFGAGTRLSVL.

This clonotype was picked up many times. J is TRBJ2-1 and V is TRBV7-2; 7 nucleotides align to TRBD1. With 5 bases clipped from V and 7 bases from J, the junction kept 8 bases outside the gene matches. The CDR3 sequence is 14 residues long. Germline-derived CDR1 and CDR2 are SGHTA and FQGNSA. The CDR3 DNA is TGTGCCAGCAGCGAGACAGGGATTGGGAATGAGCAGTTCTTC. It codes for CASSETGIGNEQFF.

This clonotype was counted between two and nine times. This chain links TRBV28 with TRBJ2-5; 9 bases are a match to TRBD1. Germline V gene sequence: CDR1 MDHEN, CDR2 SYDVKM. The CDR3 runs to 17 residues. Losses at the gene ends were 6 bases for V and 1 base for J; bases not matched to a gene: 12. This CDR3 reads CASRAPGQGLFQETQYF. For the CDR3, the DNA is TGTGCCAGCAGGGCCCCGGGACAGGGACTTTTCCAAGAGACCCAGTACTTC. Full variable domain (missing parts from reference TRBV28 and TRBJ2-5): DVKVTQSSRYLVKRTGEKVFLECVQDMDHENMFWYRQDPGLGLRLIYFSYDVKMKEKGDIPEGYSVSREKKERFSLILESASTNQTSMYLCASRAPGQGLFQETQYFGPGTRLLVL.

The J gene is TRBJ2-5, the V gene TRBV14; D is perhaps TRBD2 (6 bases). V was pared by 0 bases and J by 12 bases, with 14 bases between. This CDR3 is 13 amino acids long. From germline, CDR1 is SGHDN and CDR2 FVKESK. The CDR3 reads CASSQEEGRDKYF. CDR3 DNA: TGTGCCAGCAGCCAAGAGGAGGGCAGGGATAAGTACTTC.

DNA of the CDR3: TGTGCCAGCAAGGTTAGCGGGAGCTCCTACAATGAGCAGTTCTTC. It encodes CASKVSGSSYNEQFF. This rearrangement joins TRBV6-1 to TRBJ2-1, with 9 bases fitting TRBD2. The CDR3 runs to 15 residues. V was clipped by 7 bases and J by 0 bases; unmatched bases: 4. CDR1 MNHNS and CDR2 SASEGT come from the germline V gene.

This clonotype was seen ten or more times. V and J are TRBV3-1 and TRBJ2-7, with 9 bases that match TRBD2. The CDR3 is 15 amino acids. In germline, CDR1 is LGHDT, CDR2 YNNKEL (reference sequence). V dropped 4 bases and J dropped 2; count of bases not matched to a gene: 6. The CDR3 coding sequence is TGTGCCAGCAGCCCCCAGGCGGGAGGGCCCTACGAGCAGTACTTC. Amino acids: CASSPQAGGPYEQYF.

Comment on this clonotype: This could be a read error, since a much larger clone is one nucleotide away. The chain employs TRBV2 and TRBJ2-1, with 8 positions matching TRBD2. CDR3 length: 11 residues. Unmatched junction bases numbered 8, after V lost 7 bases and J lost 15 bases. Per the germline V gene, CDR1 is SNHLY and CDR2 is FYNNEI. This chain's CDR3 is CASITSGQRFF. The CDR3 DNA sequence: TGTGCCAGCATTACTAGCGGACAGCGGTTCTTC.

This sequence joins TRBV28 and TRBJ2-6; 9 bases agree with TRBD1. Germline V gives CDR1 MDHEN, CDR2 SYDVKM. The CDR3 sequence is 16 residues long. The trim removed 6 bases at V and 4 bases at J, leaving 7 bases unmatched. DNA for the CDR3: TGTGCCAGCAGAACGTACAGGGGGCAAGGGGCCAACGTCCTGACTTTC. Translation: CASRTYRGQGANVLTF.

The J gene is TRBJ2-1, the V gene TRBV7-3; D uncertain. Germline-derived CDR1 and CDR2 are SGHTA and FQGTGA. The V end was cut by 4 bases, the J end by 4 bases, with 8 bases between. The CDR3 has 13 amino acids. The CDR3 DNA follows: TGTGCCAGCAGCTCAGACTTATACAATGAGCAGTTCTTC. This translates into CASSSDLYNEQFF.